These T cell receptor beta chains were read from a single sample in a study of radiation and T cells in renal cell carcinoma. Sequencing used immunoSEQ multiplex PCR; TCRdb keeps in-frame clones, though not all of them. Altogether about 150,000 clones are present, approximately 86% being singletons, with the ten largest covering less than 20%. This specimen consisted of blood, obtained from a patient whose treatment included radiotherapy and nephrectomy. The receptors stem from a woman aged 45-65 years with renal cell carcinoma. CDR3s include the opening cysteine and the closing phenylalanine or tryptophan. D genes are given only for firm matches. A clone size is listed for some rows: how often the clone was seen (once, few, many), or a class if it is expanded.

clone size	V gene	J gene	D gene	CDR3 protein	CDR3 DNA
.	TRBV4-3	TRBJ1-5	.	CASSQGYLRQAYSNQPQHF	TGCGCCAGCAGCCAAGGATATCTTCGACAGGCATATAGCAATCAGCCCCAGCATTTT
once	TRBV7-3	TRBJ2-1	.	CASSLFGGGSYNEQFF	TGTGCCAGCAGCTTATTCGGGGGAGGCTCCTACAATGAGCAGTTCTTC
once	TRBV4-2	TRBJ2-7	TRBD1	CASSPGQEYEQYF	TGTGCCAGCAGCCCGGGACAGGAGTACGAGCAGTACTTC
.	TRBV7-2	TRBJ2-1	.	CASSLSVSAEPNNEQFF	TGTGCCAGCAGCTTAAGTGTCTCAGCGGAGCCAAACAATGAGCAGTTCTTC
.	TRBV6-6	TRBJ2-1	.	CASRGLWGKNEQFF	TGTGCCAGCCGTGGTCTCTGGGGGAAGAATGAGCAGTTCTTC
once	TRBV7-2	TRBJ2-1	.	CASSRWDNEQFF	TGTGCCAGCAGTCGATGGGACAATGAGCAGTTCTTC
.	TRBV14	TRBJ1-2	.	CASSQALGYGYTF	TGTGCCAGCAGCCAAGCCCTGGGCTATGGCTACACCTTC
.	TRBV28	TRBJ2-4	TRBD1	CASRPGQGINIQYF	TGTGCCAGCAGGCCGGGACAGGGGATCAACATTCAGTACTTC
.	TRBV7-2	TRBJ2-2	.	CASSSNTGELFF	TGTGCCAGCAGCTCGAACACCGGGGAGCTGTTTTTT
.	TRBV5-4	TRBJ2-3	.	CASRRGGPGTENTDTQYF	TGTGCCAGTCGCCGGGGGGGTCCCGGGACAGAAAACACAGATACGCAGTATTTT
.	TRBV9	TRBJ2-1	TRBD2	CASSVLAGGTYNEQFF	TGTGCCAGCAGCGTCCTAGCGGGAGGCACCTACAATGAGCAGTTCTTC
.	TRBV7-2	TRBJ1-2	.	CASSQDLAYGYTF	TGTGCCAGCAGTCAGGACCTGGCCTATGGCTACACCTTC
.	TRBV30	TRBJ1-5	TRBD1	CAWSVQGNQPQHF	TGTGCCTGGAGTGTACAGGGGAATCAGCCCCAGCATTTT
.	TRBV19	TRBJ2-1	.	CASSIGSNEQFF	TGTGCCAGTAGTATCGGAAGTAATGAGCAGTTCTTC
.	TRBV28	TRBJ1-2	TRBD1	CASSLGQGHYGYTF	TGTGCCAGCAGTTTGGGACAGGGTCACTATGGCTACACCTTC
.	TRBV6-6	TRBJ1-5	.	CASSYSRAGQPQHF	TGTGCCAGCAGTTACTCCAGGGCCGGTCAGCCCCAGCATTTT
.	TRBV7-2	TRBJ1-4	TRBD1	CASSLLQGVNEKLFF	TGTGCCAGCAGCCTTCTACAGGGGGTTAATGAAAAACTGTTTTTT
.	TRBV7-2	TRBJ1-2	.	CASSLDGYGYTF	TGTGCCAGCAGCTTAGACGGCTATGGCTACACCTTC
.	TRBV7-9	TRBJ2-5	TRBD2	CASTLSTSGQETQYF	TGTGCCAGCACCTTAAGCACTAGCGGTCAAGAGACCCAGTACTTC
.	TRBV14	TRBJ1-2	.	CASSQEATVHGYTF	TGTGCCAGCAGCCAAGAAGCGACAGTACATGGCTACACCTTC
few	TRBV28	TRBJ1-1	TRBD1	CASSSTGGGNTEAFF	TGTGCCAGCAGTTCCACAGGGGGCGGCAACACTGAAGCTTTCTTT
.	TRBV6-5	TRBJ2-3	.	CASSYSSSSSTDTQYF	TGTGCCAGCAGTTACTCGAGCTCATCTAGCACAGATACGCAGTATTTT
.	TRBV7-6	TRBJ1-4	.	CASSLGSLNEKLFF	TGTGCCAGCAGTTTAGGTAGCCTTAATGAAAAACTGTTTTTT
.	TRBV7-9	TRBJ1-4	.	CASSPGGAPGEKLFF	TGTGCCAGCAGCCCCGGAGGAGCCCCCGGTGAAAAACTGTTTTTT
.	TRBV6-5	TRBJ2-3	TRBD2	CASSDSSGGADTQYF	TGTGCCAGCAGTGACTCTAGCGGGGGGGCAGATACGCAGTATTTT
.	TRBV27	TRBJ2-7	.	CASSLQGGYEQYF	TGTGCCAGCAGTTTACAGGGAGGCTACGAGCAGTACTTC
.	TRBV6-1	TRBJ2-2	.	CASSAYYVANTGELFF	TGTGCCAGCAGTGCTTATTACGTCGCGAACACCGGGGAGCTGTTTTTT
once	TRBV29-1	TRBJ2-1	TRBD2	CSVWTSGRAIYNEQFF	TGCAGCGTTTGGACTAGCGGGAGGGCAATCTACAATGAGCAGTTCTTC
.	TRBV5-1	TRBJ1-1	.	CASSSAISGTEAFF	TGCGCCAGCAGTTCCGCCATATCAGGCACTGAAGCTTTCTTT
.	TRBV28	TRBJ2-1	TRBD2	CACGGASYNEQFF	TGTGCCTGCGGGGGGGCGTCCTACAATGAGCAGTTCTTC
.	TRBV27	TRBJ2-3	.	CASSPTRQGTDTQYF	TGTGCCAGCAGTCCAACCCGACAGGGCACAGATACGCAGTATTTT
.	TRBV9	TRBJ1-5	TRBD1	CASSPTGDDQPQHF	TGTGCCAGCAGCCCTACAGGGGATGATCAGCCCCAGCATTTT